This T cell receptor beta chain stems from a study of cytomegalovirus exposure and HLA in healthy donors. Whole-study results and caveats: Presence/absence analyses assumed roughly uniform sequencing depth across donors.

To note about this clone: What it recognizes is unknown.

Primers: 60 Vbeta forward and 13 Jbeta reverse. Data came from immunoSEQ multiplex PCR; TCRdb stores just in-frame clones and leaves some out. The repertoire holds roughly 190,000 clones, with roughly 73% as singletons. The CDR3 loop spans 16 amino acids. CDR1 is MNHEY and CDR2 is SMNVEV in the germline V gene (reference sequence). With V trimmed by 5 bases and J by 2 bases, 7 bases remained unmatched. The rearrangement links TRBV27 to TRBJ2-3; TRBD2 agrees at 10 bases. Sequences were obtained from PBMCs. The receptor was isolated from a female donor in good health and CMV-seronegative. Here the CDR3 reads CASSPGLADHTDTQYF. The CDR3 DNA reads TGTGCCAGCAGTCCAGGACTAGCGGACCACACAGATACGCAGTATTTT.